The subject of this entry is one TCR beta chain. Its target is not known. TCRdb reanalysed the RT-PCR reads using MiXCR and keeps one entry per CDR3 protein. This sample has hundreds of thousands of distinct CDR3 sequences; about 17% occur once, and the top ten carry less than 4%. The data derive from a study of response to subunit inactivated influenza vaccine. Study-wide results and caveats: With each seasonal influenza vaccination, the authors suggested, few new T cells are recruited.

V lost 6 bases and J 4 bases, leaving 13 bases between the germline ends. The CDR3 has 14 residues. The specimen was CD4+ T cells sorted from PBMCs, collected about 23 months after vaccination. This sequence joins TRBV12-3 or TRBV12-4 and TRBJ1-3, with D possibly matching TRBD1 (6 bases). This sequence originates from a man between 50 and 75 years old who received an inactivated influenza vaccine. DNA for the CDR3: TGTGCCAGCAGACGCGCAGGGGTAGGAAACACCATATATTTT. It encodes CASRRAGVGNTIYF.